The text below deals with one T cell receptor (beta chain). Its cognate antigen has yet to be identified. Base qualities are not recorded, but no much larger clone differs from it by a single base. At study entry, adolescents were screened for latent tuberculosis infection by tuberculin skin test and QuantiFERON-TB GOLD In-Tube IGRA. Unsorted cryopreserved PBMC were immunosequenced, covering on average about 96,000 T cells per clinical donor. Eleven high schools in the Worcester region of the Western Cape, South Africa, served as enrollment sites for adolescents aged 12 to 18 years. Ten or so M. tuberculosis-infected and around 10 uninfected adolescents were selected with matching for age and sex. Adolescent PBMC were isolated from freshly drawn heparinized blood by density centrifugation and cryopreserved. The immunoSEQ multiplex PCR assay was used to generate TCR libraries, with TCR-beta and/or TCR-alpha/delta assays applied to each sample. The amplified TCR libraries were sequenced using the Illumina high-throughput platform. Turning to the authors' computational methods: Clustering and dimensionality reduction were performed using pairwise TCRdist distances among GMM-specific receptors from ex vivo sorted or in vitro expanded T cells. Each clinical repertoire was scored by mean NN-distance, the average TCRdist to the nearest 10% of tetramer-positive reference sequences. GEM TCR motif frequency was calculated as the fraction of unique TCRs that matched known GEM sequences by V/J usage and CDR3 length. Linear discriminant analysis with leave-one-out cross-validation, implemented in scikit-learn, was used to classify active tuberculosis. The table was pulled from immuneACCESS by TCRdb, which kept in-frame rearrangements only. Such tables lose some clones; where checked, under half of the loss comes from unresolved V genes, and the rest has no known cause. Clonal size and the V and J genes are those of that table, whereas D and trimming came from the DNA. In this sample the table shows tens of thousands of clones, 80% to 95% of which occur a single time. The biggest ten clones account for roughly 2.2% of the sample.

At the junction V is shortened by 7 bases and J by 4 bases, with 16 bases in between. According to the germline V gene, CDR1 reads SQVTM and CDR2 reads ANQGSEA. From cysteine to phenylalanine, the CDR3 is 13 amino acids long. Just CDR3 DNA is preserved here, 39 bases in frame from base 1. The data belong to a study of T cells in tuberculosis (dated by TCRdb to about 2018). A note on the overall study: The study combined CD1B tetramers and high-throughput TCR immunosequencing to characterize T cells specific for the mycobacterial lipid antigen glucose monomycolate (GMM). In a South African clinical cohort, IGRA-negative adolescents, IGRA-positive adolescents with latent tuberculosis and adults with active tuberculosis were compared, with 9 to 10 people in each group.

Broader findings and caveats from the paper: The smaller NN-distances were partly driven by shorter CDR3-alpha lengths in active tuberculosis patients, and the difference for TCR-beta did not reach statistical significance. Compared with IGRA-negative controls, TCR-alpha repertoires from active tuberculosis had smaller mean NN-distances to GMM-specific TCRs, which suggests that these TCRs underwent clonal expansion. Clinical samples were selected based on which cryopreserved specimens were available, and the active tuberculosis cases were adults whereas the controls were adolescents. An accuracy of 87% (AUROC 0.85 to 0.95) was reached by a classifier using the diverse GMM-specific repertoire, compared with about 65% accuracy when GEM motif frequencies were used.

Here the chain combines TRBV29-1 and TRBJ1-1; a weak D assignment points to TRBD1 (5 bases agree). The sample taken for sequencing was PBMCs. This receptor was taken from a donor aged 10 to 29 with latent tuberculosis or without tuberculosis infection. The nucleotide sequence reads TGCAGCGCCGTAGGGCATCAGGGCACTGAAGCTTTCTTT. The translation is CSAVGHQGTEAFF.